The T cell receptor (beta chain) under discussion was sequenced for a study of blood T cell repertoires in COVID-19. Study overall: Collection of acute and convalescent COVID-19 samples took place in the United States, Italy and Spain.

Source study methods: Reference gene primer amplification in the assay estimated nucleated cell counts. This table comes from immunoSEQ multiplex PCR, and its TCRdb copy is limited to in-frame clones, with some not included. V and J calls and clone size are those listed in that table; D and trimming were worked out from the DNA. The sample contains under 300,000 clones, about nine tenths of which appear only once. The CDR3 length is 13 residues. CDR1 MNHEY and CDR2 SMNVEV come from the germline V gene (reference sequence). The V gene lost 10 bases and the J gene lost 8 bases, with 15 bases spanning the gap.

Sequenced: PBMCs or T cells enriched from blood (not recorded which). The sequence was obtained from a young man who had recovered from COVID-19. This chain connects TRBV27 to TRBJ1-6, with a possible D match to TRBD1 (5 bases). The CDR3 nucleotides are TGTGCCACCGGGAGGGGTGGTGATTCACCCCTCCACTTT. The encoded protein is CATGRGGDSPLHF.